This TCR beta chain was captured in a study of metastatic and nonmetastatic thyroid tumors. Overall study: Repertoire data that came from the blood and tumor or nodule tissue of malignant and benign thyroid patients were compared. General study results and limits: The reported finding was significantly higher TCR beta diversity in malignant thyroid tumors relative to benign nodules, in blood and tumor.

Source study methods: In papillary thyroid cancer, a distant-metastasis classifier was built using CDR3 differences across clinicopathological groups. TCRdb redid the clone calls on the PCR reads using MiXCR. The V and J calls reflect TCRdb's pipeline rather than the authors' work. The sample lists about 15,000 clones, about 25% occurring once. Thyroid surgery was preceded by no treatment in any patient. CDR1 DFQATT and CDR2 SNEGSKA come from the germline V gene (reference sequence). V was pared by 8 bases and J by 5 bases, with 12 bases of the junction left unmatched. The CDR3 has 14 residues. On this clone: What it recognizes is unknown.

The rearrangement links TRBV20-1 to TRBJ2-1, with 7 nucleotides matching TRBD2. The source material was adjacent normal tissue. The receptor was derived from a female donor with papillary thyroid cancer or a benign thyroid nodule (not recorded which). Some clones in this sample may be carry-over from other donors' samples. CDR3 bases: TGCAGTCTCGAGGGGTCTAGCGGTCACAATGAGCAGTTCTTC. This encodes CSLEGSSGHNEQFF.